This T cell receptor (beta chain) derives from a study of cytotoxic CD8 clonotypes in ibrutinib-treated CLL. Using immunoSEQ multiplex PCR, the repertoire was profiled, and TCRdb retains in-frame clones only, with some absent. This table holds 15,000 or so clones, roughly 64% found once. Sequencing used PBMCs, obtained before ibrutinib treatment. This receptor was identified in a human donor with chronic lymphocytic leukemia.

The CDR3 loop reads CASSSGVGNTEAFF. CDR3 DNA sequence: TGTGCCAGCAGCTCAGGGGTGGGGAACACTGAAGCTTTCTTT. This rearrangement joins TRBV5-5 to TRBJ1-1; a weak D match, TRBD1 (6 bases). Germline lookup yields CDR1 SGHKS and CDR2 YYEKEE (reference sequence). The CDR3 covers 14 residues. The V and J ends lost 3 bases and 1 base respectively, with 10 bases between them.